This T cell receptor (beta chain) was retrieved from a study of shared clonotypes between healthy human individuals. Study-wide context: With ages of 18 to 49, the donors were two women and a few men.

As processed by the authors: Owing to the provision of junction-only sequences devoid of quality scores by immunoSEQ, filtering differed. Assay used: immunoSEQ multiplex PCR; TCRdb lists only in-frame clones, some missing. V, J and clone size are those of that table, while D and trimming were read from the DNA. The sample holds some 2.3 million clones, approximately 95% seen once. Input material: naive CD4+ T cells from PBMCs. Subset indicated: CD45RA+ positively selected. This TCR was recovered from a man aged 18 to 30 in good health. Some clones in this sample may be carry-over from other donors' samples.

CDR3 residues: CASSPRGREGTGELFF. The CDR3 DNA sequence: TGTGCCAGCAGCCCTAGGGGGCGGGAGGGGACCGGGGAGCTGTTTTTT. This chain uses TRBV9 with TRBJ2-2; 9 bases fit TRBD2. CDR3 length equals 16 residues. Germline V gene lookup returns CDR1 SGDLS and CDR2 YYNGEE. With V trimmed by 4 bases and J by 5 bases, 9 bases remained unmatched.